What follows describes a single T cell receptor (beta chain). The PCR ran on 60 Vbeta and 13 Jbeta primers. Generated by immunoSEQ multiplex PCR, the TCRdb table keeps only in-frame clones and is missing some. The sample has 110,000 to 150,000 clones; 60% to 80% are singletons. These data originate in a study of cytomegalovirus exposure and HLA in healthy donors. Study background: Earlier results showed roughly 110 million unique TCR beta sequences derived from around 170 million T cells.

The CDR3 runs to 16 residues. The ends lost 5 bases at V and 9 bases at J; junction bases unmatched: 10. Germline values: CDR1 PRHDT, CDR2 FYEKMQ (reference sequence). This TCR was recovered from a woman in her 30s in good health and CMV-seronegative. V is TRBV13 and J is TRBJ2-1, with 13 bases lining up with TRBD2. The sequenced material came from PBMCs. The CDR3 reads CASSHRTSGGLGEQFF. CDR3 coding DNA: TGTGCCAGCAGCCACAGGACTAGCGGGGGATTAGGTGAGCAGTTCTTC. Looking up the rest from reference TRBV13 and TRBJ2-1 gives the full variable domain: AAGVIQSPRHLIKEKRETATLKCYPIPRHDTVYWYQQGPGQDPQFLISFYEKMQSDKGSIPDRFSAQQFSDYHSELNMSSLELGDSALYFCASSHRTSGGLGEQFFGPGTRLTVL.